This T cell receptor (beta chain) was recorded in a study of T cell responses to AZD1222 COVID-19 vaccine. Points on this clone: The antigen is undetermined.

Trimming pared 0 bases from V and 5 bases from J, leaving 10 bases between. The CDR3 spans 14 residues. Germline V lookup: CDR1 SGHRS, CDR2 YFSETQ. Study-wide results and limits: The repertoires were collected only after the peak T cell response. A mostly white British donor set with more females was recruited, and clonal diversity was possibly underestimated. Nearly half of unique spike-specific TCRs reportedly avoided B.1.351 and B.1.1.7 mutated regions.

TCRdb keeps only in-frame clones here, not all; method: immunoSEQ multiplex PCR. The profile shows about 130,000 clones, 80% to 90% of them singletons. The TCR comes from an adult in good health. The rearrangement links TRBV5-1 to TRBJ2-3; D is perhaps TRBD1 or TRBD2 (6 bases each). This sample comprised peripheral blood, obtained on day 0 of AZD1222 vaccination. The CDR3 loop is CASSLGGAEDTQYF. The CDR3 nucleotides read TGCGCCAGCAGCTTGGGGGGGGCGGAAGATACGCAGTATTTT.